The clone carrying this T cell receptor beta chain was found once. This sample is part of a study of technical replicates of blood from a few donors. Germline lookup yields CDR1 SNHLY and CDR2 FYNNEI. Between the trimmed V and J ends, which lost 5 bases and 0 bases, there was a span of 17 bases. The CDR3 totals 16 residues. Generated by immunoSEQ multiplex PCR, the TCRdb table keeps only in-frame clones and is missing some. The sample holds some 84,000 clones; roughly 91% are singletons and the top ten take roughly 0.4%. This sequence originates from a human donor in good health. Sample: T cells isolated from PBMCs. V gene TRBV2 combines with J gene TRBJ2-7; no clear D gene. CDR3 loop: CASSPFPTASSYEQYF. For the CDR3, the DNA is TGTGCCAGCAGTCCCTTCCCGACGGCTAGCTCCTACGAGCAGTACTTC.